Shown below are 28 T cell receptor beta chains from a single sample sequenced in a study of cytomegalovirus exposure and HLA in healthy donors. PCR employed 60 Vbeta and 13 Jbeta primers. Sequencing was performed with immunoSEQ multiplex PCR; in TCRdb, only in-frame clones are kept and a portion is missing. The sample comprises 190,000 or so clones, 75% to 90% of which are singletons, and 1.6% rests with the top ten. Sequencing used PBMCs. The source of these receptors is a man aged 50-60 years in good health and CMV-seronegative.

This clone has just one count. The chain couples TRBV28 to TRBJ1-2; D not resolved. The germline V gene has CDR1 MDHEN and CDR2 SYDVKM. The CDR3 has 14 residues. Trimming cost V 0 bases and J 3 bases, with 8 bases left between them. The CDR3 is CASSLWRPDYGYTF. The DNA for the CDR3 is TGTGCCAGCAGTTTATGGCGGCCTGACTATGGCTACACCTTC.

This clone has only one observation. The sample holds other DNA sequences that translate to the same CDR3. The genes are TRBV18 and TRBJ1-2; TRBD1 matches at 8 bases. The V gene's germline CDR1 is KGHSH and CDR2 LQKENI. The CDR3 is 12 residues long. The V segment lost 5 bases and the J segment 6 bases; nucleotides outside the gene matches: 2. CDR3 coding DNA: TGTGCCAGCTCATCGACAGGGGATGGCTACACCTTC. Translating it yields CASSSTGDGYTF.

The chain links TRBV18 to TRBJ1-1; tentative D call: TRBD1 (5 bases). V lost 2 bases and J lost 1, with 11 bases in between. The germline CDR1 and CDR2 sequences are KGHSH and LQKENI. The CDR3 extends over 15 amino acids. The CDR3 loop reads CASSPSDSRNTEAFF. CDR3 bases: TGTGCCAGCTCACCATCCGACAGCAGGAACACTGAAGCTTTCTTT.

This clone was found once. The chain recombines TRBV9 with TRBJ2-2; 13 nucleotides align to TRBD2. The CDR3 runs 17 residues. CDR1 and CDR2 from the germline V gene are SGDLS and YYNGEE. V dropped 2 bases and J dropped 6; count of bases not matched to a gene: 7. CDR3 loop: CASSVGLAGVAAGELFF. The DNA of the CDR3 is TGTGCCAGCAGCGTCGGACTAGCGGGAGTGGCCGCCGGGGAGCTGTTTTTT. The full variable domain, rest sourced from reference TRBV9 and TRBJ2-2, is DSGVTQTPKHLITATGQRVTLRCSPRSGDLSVYWYQQSLDQGLQFLIQYYNGEERAKGNILERFSAQQFPDLHSELNLSSLELGDSALYFCASSVGLAGVAAGELFFGEGSRLTVL.

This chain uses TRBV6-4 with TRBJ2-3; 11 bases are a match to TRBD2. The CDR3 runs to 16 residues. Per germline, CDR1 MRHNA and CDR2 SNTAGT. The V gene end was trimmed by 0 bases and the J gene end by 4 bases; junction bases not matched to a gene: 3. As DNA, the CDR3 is TGTGCCAGCAGTGACTCATTAGCGGGAGGGCCAGATACGCAGTATTTT. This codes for CASSDSLAGGPDTQYF.

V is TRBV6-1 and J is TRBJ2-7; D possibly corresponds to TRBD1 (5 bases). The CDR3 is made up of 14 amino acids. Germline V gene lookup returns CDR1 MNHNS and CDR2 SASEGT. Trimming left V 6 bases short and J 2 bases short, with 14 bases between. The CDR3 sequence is CASRTTVPPYEQYF. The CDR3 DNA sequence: TGTGCCAGCAGAACGACAGTGCCCCCCTACGAGCAGTACTTC.

CDR3 protein: CASSLQGAGNSPLHF. The CDR3 DNA is TGTGCCAGCAGCCTACAGGGGGCGGGAAATTCACCCCTCCACTTT. The chain joins TRBV7-8 to TRBJ1-6; 9 bases map to TRBD1. The V gene end was trimmed by 5 bases and the J gene end by 7 bases; junction bases not matched to a gene: 6. Per the germline V gene, CDR1 is SGHVS and CDR2 is FQNEAQ. The CDR3 loop spans 15 amino acids.

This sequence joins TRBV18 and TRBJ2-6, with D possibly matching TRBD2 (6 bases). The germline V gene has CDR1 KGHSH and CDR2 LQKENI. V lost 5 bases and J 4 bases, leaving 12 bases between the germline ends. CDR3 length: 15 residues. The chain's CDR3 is CASSTQGGGANVLTF. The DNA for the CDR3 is TGTGCCAGCTCAACCCAGGGAGGCGGGGCCAACGTCCTGACTTTC.

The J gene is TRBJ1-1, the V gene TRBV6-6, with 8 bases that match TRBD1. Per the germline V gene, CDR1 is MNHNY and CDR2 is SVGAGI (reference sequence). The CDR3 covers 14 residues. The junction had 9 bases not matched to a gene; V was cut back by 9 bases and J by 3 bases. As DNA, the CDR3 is TGTGCCAGTCTTCGGACAGGGAGGGACACTGAAGCTTTCTTT. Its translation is CASLRTGRDTEAFF.

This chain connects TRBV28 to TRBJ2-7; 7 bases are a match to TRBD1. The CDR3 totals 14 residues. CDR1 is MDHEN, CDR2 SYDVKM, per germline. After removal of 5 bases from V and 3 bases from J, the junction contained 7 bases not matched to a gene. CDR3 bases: TGTGCCAGCAGTACAACAGGGGAGATCTACGAGCAGTACTTC. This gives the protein CASSTTGEIYEQYF. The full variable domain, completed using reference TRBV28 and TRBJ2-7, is DVKVTQSSRYLVKRTGEKVFLECVQDMDHENMFWYRQDPGLGLRLIYFSYDVKMKEKGDIPEGYSVSREKKERFSLILESASTNQTSMYLCASSTTGEIYEQYFGPGTRLTVT.

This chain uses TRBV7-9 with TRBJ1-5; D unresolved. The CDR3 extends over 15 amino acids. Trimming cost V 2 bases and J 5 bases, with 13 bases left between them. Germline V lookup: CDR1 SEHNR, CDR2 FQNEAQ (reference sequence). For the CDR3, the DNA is TGTGCCAGCAGCTTATTATCAGGTGCTGATCAGCCCCAGCATTTT. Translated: CASSLLSGADQPQHF.

CDR3 residues: CASTKAGTAGEQYF. CDR3 in DNA: TGTGCCAGTACCAAAGCTGGGACAGCTGGGGAGCAGTACTTC. V is TRBV19 and J is TRBJ2-7; 7 bases are a match to TRBD1. Germline assignment: CDR1 LNHDA and CDR2 SQIVND (reference sequence). V shed 7 bases and J 7 bases; nucleotides not matched to a gene: 13. The CDR3 length is 14 residues.

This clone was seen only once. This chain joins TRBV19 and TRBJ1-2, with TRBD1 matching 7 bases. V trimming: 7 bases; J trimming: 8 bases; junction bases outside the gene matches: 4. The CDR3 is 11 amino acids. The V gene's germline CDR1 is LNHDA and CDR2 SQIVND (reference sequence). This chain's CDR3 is CASIGGRGYTF. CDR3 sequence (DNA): TGTGCCAGTATAGGGGGCCGGGGCTACACCTTC.

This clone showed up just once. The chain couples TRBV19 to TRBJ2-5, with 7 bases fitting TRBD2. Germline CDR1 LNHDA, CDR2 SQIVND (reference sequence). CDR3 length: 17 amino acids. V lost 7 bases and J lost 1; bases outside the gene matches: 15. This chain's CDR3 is CASNIPSTSRIQETQYF. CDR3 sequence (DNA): TGTGCCAGTAATATCCCTTCGACTAGCAGGATCCAAGAGACCCAGTACTTC.

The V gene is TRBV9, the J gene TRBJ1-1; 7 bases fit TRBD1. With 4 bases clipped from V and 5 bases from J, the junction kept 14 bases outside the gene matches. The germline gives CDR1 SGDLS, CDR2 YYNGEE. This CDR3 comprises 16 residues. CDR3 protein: CASSPRGQARGTEAFF. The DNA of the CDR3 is TGTGCCAGCAGCCCAAGAGGACAGGCCAGAGGGACTGAAGCTTTCTTT. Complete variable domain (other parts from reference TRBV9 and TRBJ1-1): DSGVTQTPKHLITATGQRVTLRCSPRSGDLSVYWYQQSLDQGLQFLIQYYNGEERAKGNILERFSAQQFPDLHSELNLSSLELGDSALYFCASSPRGQARGTEAFFGQGTRLTVV.

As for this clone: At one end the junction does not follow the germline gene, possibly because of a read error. The CDR3 nucleotides read TGTGCCAGCTCTGAGGATCCGACCCCGGACTACCCCTTC. It is translated as CASSEDPTPDYPF. The chain joins TRBV18 to TRBJ1-2; D unresolved. The CDR3 length is 13 residues. Germline values: CDR1 KGHSH, CDR2 LQKENI.

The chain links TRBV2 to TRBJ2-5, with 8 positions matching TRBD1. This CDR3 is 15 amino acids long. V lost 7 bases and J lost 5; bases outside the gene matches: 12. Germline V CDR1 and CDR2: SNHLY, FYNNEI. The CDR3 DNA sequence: TGTGCCAGCAAACAGGGGGGATTGGAGTCTGAGACCCAGTACTTC. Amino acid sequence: CASKQGGLESETQYF.

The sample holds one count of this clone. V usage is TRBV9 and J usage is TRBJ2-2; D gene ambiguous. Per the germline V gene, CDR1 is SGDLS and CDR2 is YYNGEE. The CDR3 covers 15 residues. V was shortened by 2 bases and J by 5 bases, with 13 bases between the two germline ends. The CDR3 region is CASSVGAVLTGELFF. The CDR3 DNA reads TGTGCCAGCAGCGTCGGCGCGGTACTAACCGGGGAGCTGTTTTTT.

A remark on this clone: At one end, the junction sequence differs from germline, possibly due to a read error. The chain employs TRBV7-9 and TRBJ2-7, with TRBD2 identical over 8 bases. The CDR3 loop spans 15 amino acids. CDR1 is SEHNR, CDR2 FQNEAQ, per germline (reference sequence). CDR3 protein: CSSSPPGLAGGEQYF. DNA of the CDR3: TGTTCCAGCAGCCCCCCCGGTTTGGCGGGGGGAGAGCAGTACTTC.

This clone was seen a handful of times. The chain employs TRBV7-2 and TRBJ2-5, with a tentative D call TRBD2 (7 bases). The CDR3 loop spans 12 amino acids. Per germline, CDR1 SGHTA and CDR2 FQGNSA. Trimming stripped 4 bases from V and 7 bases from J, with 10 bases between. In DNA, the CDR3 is TGTGCCAGCAGCTGGGGGGGCGGGACCCAGTACTTC. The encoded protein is CASSWGGGTQYF.

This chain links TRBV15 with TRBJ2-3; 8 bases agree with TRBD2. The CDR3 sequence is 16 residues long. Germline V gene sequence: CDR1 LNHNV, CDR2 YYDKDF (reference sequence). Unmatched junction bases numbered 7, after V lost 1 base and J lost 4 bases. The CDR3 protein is CATSRALAGRADTQYF. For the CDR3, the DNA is TGTGCCACCAGCAGAGCTCTAGCGGGTAGGGCAGATACGCAGTATTTT.

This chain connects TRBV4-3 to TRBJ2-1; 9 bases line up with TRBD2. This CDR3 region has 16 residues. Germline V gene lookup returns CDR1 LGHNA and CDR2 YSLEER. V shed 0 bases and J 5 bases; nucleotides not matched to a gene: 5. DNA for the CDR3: TGCGCCAGCAGCCAAGAATCGGCGGGAGGGAACAATGAGCAGTTCTTC. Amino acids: CASSQESAGGNNEQFF.

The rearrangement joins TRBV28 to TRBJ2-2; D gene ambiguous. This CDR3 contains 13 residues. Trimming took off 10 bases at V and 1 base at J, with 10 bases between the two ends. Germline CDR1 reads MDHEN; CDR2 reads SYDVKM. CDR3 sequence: CATHLGNTGELFF. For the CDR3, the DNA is TGTGCCACCCATCTAGGGAACACCGGGGAGCTGTTTTTT.

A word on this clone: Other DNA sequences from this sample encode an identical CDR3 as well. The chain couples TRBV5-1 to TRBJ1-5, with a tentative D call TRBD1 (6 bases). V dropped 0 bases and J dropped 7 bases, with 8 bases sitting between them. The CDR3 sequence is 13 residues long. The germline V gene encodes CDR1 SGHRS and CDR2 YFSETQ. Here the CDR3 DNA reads TGCGCCAGCAGCTTGGCGGGGGGCCAGCCCCAGCATTTT. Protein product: CASSLAGGQPQHF.

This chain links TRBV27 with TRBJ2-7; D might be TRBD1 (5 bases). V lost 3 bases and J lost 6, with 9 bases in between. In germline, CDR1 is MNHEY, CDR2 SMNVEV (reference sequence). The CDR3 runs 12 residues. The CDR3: CASSFLGLEQYF. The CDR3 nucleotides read TGTGCCAGCAGTTTTTTGGGGCTCGAGCAGTACTTC.

CDR3 sequence (DNA): TGTGCCAGCAGCTCCCCCCTGAGAGCGGGACAAACCTACGAGCAGTACTTC. The encoded protein is CASSSPLRAGQTYEQYF. The chain combines TRBV21-1 with TRBJ2-7; the table's D call of TRBD2 was not tested on the DNA. TRBV21-1 is deemed a pseudogene. This CDR3 is built from 17 residues.

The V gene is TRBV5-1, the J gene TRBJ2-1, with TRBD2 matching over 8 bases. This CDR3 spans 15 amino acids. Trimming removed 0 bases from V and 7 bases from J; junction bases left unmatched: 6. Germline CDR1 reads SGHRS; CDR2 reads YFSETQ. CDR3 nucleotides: TGCGCCAGCAGCTTGGGCGGGACTAGTAGTAATGAGCAGTTCTTC. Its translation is CASSLGGTSSNEQFF.

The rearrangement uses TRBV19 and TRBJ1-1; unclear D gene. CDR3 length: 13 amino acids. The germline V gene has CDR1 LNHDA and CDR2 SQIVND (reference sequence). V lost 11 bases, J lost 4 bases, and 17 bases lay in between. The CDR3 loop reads CACLETGSTEAFF. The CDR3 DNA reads TGTGCCTGTCTGGAGACGGGGAGCACTGAAGCTTTCTTT. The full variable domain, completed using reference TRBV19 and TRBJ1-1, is DGGITQSPKYLFRKEGQNVTLSCEQNLNHDAMYWYRQDPGQGLRLIYYSQIVNDFQKGDIAEGYSVSREKKESFPLTVTSAQKNPTAFYLCACLETGSTEAFFGQGTRLTVV.